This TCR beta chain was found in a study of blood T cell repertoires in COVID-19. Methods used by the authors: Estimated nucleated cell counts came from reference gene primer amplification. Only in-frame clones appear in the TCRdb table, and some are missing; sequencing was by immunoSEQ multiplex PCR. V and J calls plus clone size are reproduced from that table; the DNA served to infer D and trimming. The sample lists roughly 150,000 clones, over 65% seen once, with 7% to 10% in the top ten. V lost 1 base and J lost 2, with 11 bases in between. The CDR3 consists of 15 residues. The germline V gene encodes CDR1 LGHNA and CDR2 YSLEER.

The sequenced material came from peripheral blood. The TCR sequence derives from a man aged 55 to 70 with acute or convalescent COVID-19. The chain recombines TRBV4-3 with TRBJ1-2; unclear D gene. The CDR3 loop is CASSQAAGVNYGYTF. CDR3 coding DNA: TGCGCCAGCAGCCAAGCGGCCGGAGTAAACTATGGCTACACCTTC.